What follows are 28 T cell receptor beta chains derived from one specimen sequenced in a study of T cells in Graves' hyperthyroidism and ophthalmopathy. Amplification yielded TCR beta CDR3 regions, with RNA transcripts as the source. With the HTBI primer set, the TCR CDR3 went through a first round of RT-PCR. TCRdb fed the multiplex PCR reads into MiXCR, producing one record per CDR3 protein. Altogether around 450,000 distinct CDR3 sequences are present, approximately 14% being singletons, with the ten largest covering 13% to 15%. The specimen sequenced was blood. These receptors were collected from a woman in her late teens or twenties with Graves' hyperthyroidism.

This clonotype was seen repeatedly, ten times or more. V and J are TRBV2 and TRBJ1-5; 8 bases agree with TRBD1. The germline V gene encodes CDR1 SNHLY and CDR2 FYNNEI. This CDR3 contains 15 residues. The ends lost 3 bases at V and 6 bases at J; junction bases unmatched: 7. CDR3 nucleotides: TGTGCCAGCAGTGAGCAGGGGGCGCAGGGTCAGCCCCAGCATTTT. Amino acid sequence: CASSEQGAQGQPQHF.

This clonotype was recorded at least ten times. This chain links TRBV12-3 or TRBV12-4 with TRBJ2-3; 7 nucleotides align to TRBD1. V shed 3 bases, J shed 4 bases, and the junction held 13 bases outside the gene matches. The CDR3 is 17 residues long. CDR3 sequence: CASSFTPEGAPPDTQYF. The CDR3 nucleotides are TGTGCCAGCAGTTTTACCCCTGAGGGGGCGCCCCCAGATACGCAGTATTTT.

This clonotype was seen many times. This rearrangement joins TRBV3-1 to TRBJ1-2; possible D gene TRBD1, 6 bases. This CDR3 is 15 amino acids long. From germline, CDR1 is LGHDT and CDR2 YNNKEL (reference sequence). Trimming took off 0 bases at V and 4 bases at J, with 12 bases between the two ends. The CDR3 sequence: CASSQEGRGRYGYTF. DNA for the CDR3: TGTGCCAGCAGCCAAGAGGGCAGGGGACGCTATGGCTACACCTTC. The full variable domain, rest sourced from reference TRBV3-1 and TRBJ1-2, is DTAVSQTPKYLVTQMGNDKSIKCEQNLGHDTMYWYKQDSKKFLKIMFSYNNKELIINETVPNRFSPKSPDKAHLNLHINSLELGDSAVYFCASSQEGRGRYGYTFGSGTRLTVV.

This chain uses TRBV7-2 with TRBJ2-1; D perhaps matches TRBD2 (5 bases). V was clipped by 5 bases and J by 2 bases, with 16 bases between them. The CDR3 is made up of 16 amino acids. Germline lookup yields CDR1 SGHTA and CDR2 FQGNSA. The CDR3 region has the DNA TGTGCCAGCAGCCACTCCCCCGGGATACCCTACAATGAGCAGTTCTTC. This encodes CASSHSPGIPYNEQFF.

This clonotype was observed at least ten times. This CDR3 reads CASSNVRREGNYEQYF. In DNA form, the CDR3 reads TGTGCCAGCAGCAACGTAAGACGGGAGGGAAACTACGAGCAGTACTTC. The chain links TRBV5-6 to TRBJ2-7; 8 bases are shared with TRBD2. Looked up from germline, CDR1 is SGHDT and CDR2 is YYEEEE. The ends lost 4 bases at V and 3 bases at J; junction bases unmatched: 12. The CDR3 contains 16 residues.

This clonotype was counted a few times. The V and J genes are TRBV20-1 and TRBJ2-7, with 9 bases aligning to TRBD1. Germline trimming cut 4 bases from V and 0 bases from J; bases unmatched to any gene: 7. This CDR3 has 15 amino acids. Looked up from germline, CDR1 is DFQATT and CDR2 is SNEGSKA (reference sequence). The DNA of the CDR3 is TGCAGTGCTACGACCACGGGACAGGGCTCCTACGAGCAGTACTTC. This codes for CSATTTGQGSYEQYF.

The table lists this clonotype with a few counts. The V gene is TRBV10-2, the J gene TRBJ1-1, with D perhaps TRBD1 (6 bases). V lost 4 bases, J lost 6 bases, and 12 bases lay in between. The CDR3 totals 13 residues. CDR1 is WSHSY, CDR2 SAAADI, per germline. CDR3 DNA sequence: TGCGCCAGCAGTGCCGTGGGGGCTTCTGAAGCTTTCTTT. It encodes CASSAVGASEAFF.

This clonotype was seen more than once but under ten times. The chain links TRBV15 to TRBJ2-1, with D perhaps given as TRBD1 or TRBD2 (5 bases each). V shed 5 bases and J shed 4 bases, with 12 bases lying between them. Germline V gives CDR1 LNHNV, CDR2 YYDKDF (reference sequence). There are 14 residues in the CDR3. CDR3 nucleotide sequence: TGTGCCACCAGCTACCGGGACCCGTACAATGAGCAGTTCTTC. Protein: CATSYRDPYNEQFF.

J is TRBJ2-1 and V is TRBV10-3; a weak D match, TRBD2 (6 bases). The CDR3 covers 15 residues. V was clipped by 0 bases and J by 4 bases, with 10 bases between them. CDR1 ENHRY and CDR2 SYGVKD come from the germline V gene. The CDR3 is CAISESWDLYNEQFF. For the CDR3, the DNA is TGTGCCATCAGTGAGTCTTGGGACTTATACAATGAGCAGTTCTTC.

This clonotype was counted at least ten times. The J gene is TRBJ2-5, the V gene TRBV6-1; D not certain. The germline V and J ends were trimmed by 5 bases and 5 bases, with 27 bases remaining between them. Germline loops: CDR1 MNHNS, CDR2 SASEGT. CDR3 length equals 18 residues. CDR3 in amino acids: CASSSDTPRSRDSETQYF. The CDR3 nucleotides are TGTGCCAGCAGTTCTGACACCCCACGGAGTCGTGATTCGGAGACCCAGTACTTC.

This clonotype was observed at least ten times. The chain combines TRBV3-1 with TRBJ2-7; D unresolved. The V and J ends lost 0 bases and 6 bases respectively, with 6 bases between them. Germline V lookup: CDR1 LGHDT, CDR2 YNNKEL (reference sequence). This CDR3 has 12 residues. Here the CDR3 reads CASSQDRREQYF. Written as DNA, the CDR3 is TGTGCCAGCAGCCAAGACCGGCGCGAGCAGTACTTC.

This clonotype showed up many times. This sequence joins TRBV2 and TRBJ1-4; 9 nucleotides match TRBD1. CDR1 and CDR2 (germline): SNHLY, FYNNEI. Trimming removed 6 bases from V and 8 bases from J; junction bases left unmatched: 10. The CDR3 extends over 15 amino acids. The CDR3 DNA reads as TGTGCCAGCAGGGCCGGACAGGGGTTAAGCGAAAAACTGTTTTTT. Its protein product is CASRAGQGLSEKLFF.

The V call is TRBV7-6, the J call TRBJ2-5, with TRBD2 matching over 13 bases. V trimming: 7 bases; J trimming: 4 bases; junction bases outside the gene matches: 9. CDR3 length: 16 residues. The germline gives CDR1 SGHVS, CDR2 FNYEAQ. The CDR3 nucleotides read TGTGCCAGCACCGCTGGACTAGCGGGGGCCGCAGAGACCCAGTACTTC. It codes for CASTAGLAGAAETQYF.

In its sample, this clonotype was seen a few times. The rearrangement links TRBV6-1 to TRBJ2-3; possible D gene TRBD1, 6 bases. The CDR3 covers 13 residues. Germline V CDR1 and CDR2: MNHNS, SASEGT. V was cut by 6 bases and J by 3 bases, with 10 bases left in between. As DNA, the CDR3 is TGTGCCAGCAGGCTGACAGGAACAGATACGCAGTATTTT. Protein product: CASRLTGTDTQYF.

This clonotype was found many times. The chain joins TRBV6-2 or TRBV6-3 to TRBJ2-2; D might be TRBD2 (5 bases). Germline CDR1 is MNHEY and CDR2 is SVGEGT. This CDR3 comprises 14 residues. V was shortened by 2 bases and J by 6 bases, with 10 bases between the two germline ends. The CDR3 is CASSYVVEAGELFF. The CDR3 DNA is TGTGCCAGCAGTTACGTTGTGGAGGCCGGGGAGCTGTTTTTT.

This clonotype has at least ten counts. The chain recombines TRBV20-1 with TRBJ2-7, with 11 bases fitting TRBD2. CDR3 length equals 16 residues. Germline V gene sequence: CDR1 DFQATT, CDR2 SNEGSKA (reference sequence). With 8 bases clipped from V and 5 bases from J, the junction kept 17 bases outside the gene matches. As DNA, the CDR3 is TGCAGTTCAAGATCTAGCGGGAGGTTCAGGGCCCACGAGCAGTACTTC. Its translation: CSSRSSGRFRAHEQYF.

The V gene is TRBV6-1, the J gene TRBJ1-3; D unclear. The germline CDR1 and CDR2 sequences are MNHNS and SASEGT. V was cut by 2 bases and J by 4 bases, with 6 bases left in between. This CDR3 has 13 amino acids. The CDR3 DNA reads as TGTGCCAGCAGTGAAAACTTCGGAAACACCATATATTTT. Protein: CASSENFGNTIYF.

This clonotype was picked up many times. The chain links TRBV28 to TRBJ2-7; 9 bases are shared with TRBD1. The CDR3 length is 13 residues. CDR1 and CDR2 from the germline V gene are MDHEN and SYDVKM. Germline trimming cut 9 bases from V and 2 bases from J; bases unmatched to any gene: 5. CDR3 coding DNA: TGTGCCAGACGGGACAGGGACACCTACGAGCAGTACTTC. Translated: CARRDRDTYEQYF.

This clonotype was seen ten or more times. The rearrangement joins TRBV28 to TRBJ1-1; D is ambiguous. The ends were cut back, 5 bases at V and 2 bases at J, with 12 bases in the middle. Germline CDR1 reads MDHEN; CDR2 reads SYDVKM. This CDR3 contains 14 residues. Written as DNA, the CDR3 is TGTGCCAGCAGTGCCAATCTAATTAACACTGAAGCTTTCTTT. Its protein is CASSANLINTEAFF.

This clonotype was detected many times. The chain carries TRBV28 and TRBJ1-5, with TRBD1 identical over 7 bases. V shed 0 bases and J 4 bases; nucleotides not matched to a gene: 6. Germline V lookup: CDR1 MDHEN, CDR2 SYDVKM. The CDR3 has 16 residues. DNA for the CDR3: TGTGCCAGCAGTTTATGGACGGGACAGCGAAATCAGCCCCAGCATTTT. Its protein product is CASSLWTGQRNQPQHF. The full variable domain, completed using reference TRBV28 and TRBJ1-5, is DVKVTQSSRYLVKRTGEKVFLECVQDMDHENMFWYRQDPGLGLRLIYFSYDVKMKEKGDIPEGYSVSREKKERFSLILESASTNQTSMYLCASSLWTGQRNQPQHFGDGTRLSIL.

The chain couples TRBV11-2 to TRBJ1-3, with D unresolved. The CDR3 spans 14 residues. Germline V gives CDR1 SGHAT, CDR2 FQNNGV. V lost 4 bases and J lost 0, with 7 bases in between. CDR3 in amino acids: CASSYVSSGNTIYF. DNA of the CDR3: TGTGCCAGCAGCTATGTAAGCTCTGGAAACACCATATATTTT.

The chain joins TRBV11-1 to TRBJ1-4, with TRBD1 matching over 7 bases. This CDR3 is built from 16 residues. In germline, CDR1 is SGHAT, CDR2 FQDESV (reference sequence). Trimming at V came to 5 bases and at J to 0 bases, leaving 6 bases not matched to a gene. CDR3 bases: TGTGCCAGCAGCCCCGGACAGGCATCAACTAATGAAAAACTGTTTTTT. It translates to CASSPGQASTNEKLFF.

This clonotype was observed a few times. The gene calls are TRBV6-1 and TRBJ2-1, with 8 bases aligning to TRBD1. After removal of 6 bases from V and 5 bases from J, the junction contained 9 bases not matched to a gene. The CDR3 covers 15 residues. Germline CDR1 MNHNS, CDR2 SASEGT. CDR3 residues: CASSLGQGGNNEQFF. CDR3 coding DNA: TGTGCCAGCAGCCTAGGACAGGGCGGGAACAATGAGCAGTTCTTC.

The sample holds many counts of this clonotype. The V gene is TRBV20-1, the J gene TRBJ2-5; 7 bases agree with TRBD1. The CDR3 has 15 residues. CDR1 and CDR2 (germline): DFQATT, SNEGSKA (reference sequence). V lost 0 bases and J lost 5; bases outside the gene matches: 9. The CDR3 coding sequence is TGCAGTGCTAGAGACCTGGGGACAGTCGACGAGACCCAGTACTTC. Amino acid sequence: CSARDLGTVDETQYF.

This clonotype turned up a few times. The rearrangement joins TRBV7-2 to TRBJ2-5; 8 bases line up with TRBD2. CDR1 SGHTA and CDR2 FQGNSA come from the germline V gene. The CDR3 extends over 15 amino acids. V dropped 1 base and J dropped 2; count of bases not matched to a gene: 3. CDR3 in amino acids: CASSLGRGGQETQYF. CDR3 in DNA: TGTGCCAGCAGCTTAGGACGGGGGGGTCAAGAGACCCAGTACTTC.

This clonotype was counted only a few times. The CDR3 protein is CASNPGVTYEQYF. The DNA for the CDR3 is TGTGCCAGCAATCCCGGGGTTACCTACGAGCAGTACTTC. This chain uses TRBV28 with TRBJ2-7, with a weak D call TRBD2 (5 bases). This CDR3 is 13 amino acids long. V was pared by 7 bases and J by 2 bases, with 12 bases between. Germline CDR1 is MDHEN and CDR2 is SYDVKM.

Concerning this clonotype itself: Given a much more abundant clone one base away, this may be a read error. This chain uses TRBV18 with TRBJ1-5, with TRBD1 matching 7 bases. V trimming: 6 bases; J trimming: 4 bases; junction bases outside the gene matches: 9. Germline lookup yields CDR1 KGHSH and CDR2 LQKENI. The CDR3 extends over 15 amino acids. CDR3 in DNA: TGTGCCAGCTCCTCCGGGACAGACTCTAATCAGCCCCAGCATTTT. Residues: CASSSGTDSNQPQHF.

This clonotype came up a few times. The rearrangement uses TRBV6-1 and TRBJ2-2; D not certain. Trimming took off 7 bases at V and 8 bases at J, with 11 bases between the two ends. Germline values: CDR1 MNHNS, CDR2 SASEGT. This CDR3 spans 12 amino acids. Written as DNA, the CDR3 is TGTGCCAGCACTATTAGGTTAGGGGAGCTGTTTTTT. Amino acids: CASTIRLGELFF.